Shown below are 32 T cell receptor beta chains from a single sample sequenced in a study of response to subunit inactivated influenza vaccine (dated by TCRdb to the late 2010s). The method behind the library was RT-PCR. Sequencing used an Illumina HiSeq 2500. The public reads were quality trimmed at Q25 with fastp and then assembled into clones with MiXCR by TCRdb, keeping productive beta chains. For every CDR3 protein sequence, its rows merge into one entry that carries the most common genes and DNA. This sample gives fewer than 350,000 distinct CDR3 sequences in total; 21% of them show up just once. More than 8.5% of the sample lies in the top ten. The sequencing here drew on PBMCs from blood, taken less than 22 months after vaccination. These receptors were obtained from a man aged 45 to 75 who received an inactivated influenza vaccine. Donor details come from another sample of the same person, matched by shared clones.

The chain couples TRBV9 to TRBJ1-2; D unresolved. This CDR3 comprises 11 residues. Germline V gene lookup returns CDR1 SGDLS and CDR2 YYNGEE. Trimming shortened V by 8 bases and J by 4 bases, and 9 bases separated the two germline ends. Here the CDR3 reads CASAGPYGYTF. The CDR3 DNA is TGTGCCAGTGCCGGCCCCTATGGCTACACCTTC.

This clonotype showed up just a few times. The V and J genes are TRBV7-9 and TRBJ1-5; TRBD1 is a possible D gene (5 bases). CDR3 length equals 13 residues. V was shortened by 5 bases and J by 10 bases, with 15 bases between the two germline ends. Germline CDR1 and CDR2: SEHNR and FQNEAQ (reference sequence). The CDR3 nucleotides read TGTGCCAGCAGCGCGGAGGGGATTTCACCCCAGCATTTT. Its protein is CASSAEGISPQHF. The full variable domain, rest sourced from reference TRBV7-9 and TRBJ1-5, is DTGVSQNPRHKITKRGQNVTFRCDPISEHNRLYWYRQTLGQGPEFLTYFQNEAQLEKSRLLSDRFSAERPKGSFSTLEIQRTEQGDSAMYLCASSAEGISPQHFGDGTRLSIL.

This clonotype turned up a few times. This chain uses TRBV11-2 with TRBJ2-1, with D perhaps matching TRBD2 (5 bases). The CDR3 runs to 13 residues. V was cut by 0 bases and J by 9 bases, with 9 bases left in between. Germline CDR1 is SGHAT and CDR2 is FQNNGV. CDR3 sequence: CASSLERLTEQFF. Written as DNA, the CDR3 is TGTGCCAGCAGCTTAGAGAGACTAACTGAGCAGTTCTTC.

About this clonotype itself: At one end the junction does not follow the germline gene, possibly because of a read error. This CDR3 is CASSQGGTGEQHF. CDR3 sequence (DNA): TGTGCCAGCAGCCAAGGGGGGACGGGCGAGCAGCACTTC. The chain uses TRBV12-3 or TRBV12-4 and TRBJ2-7, with D perhaps given as TRBD1 or TRBD2 (6 bases each). CDR3 length: 13 amino acids.

This clonotype has more than one count but fewer than ten. The chain is built from TRBV27 and TRBJ2-7, with D uncertain. With 6 bases removed from V and 2 bases from J, the gap between germline ends came to 14 bases. This CDR3 has 14 amino acids. Germline CDR1 reads MNHEY; CDR2 reads SMNVEV (reference sequence). The CDR3 protein is CASSLYGPTYEQYF. In DNA, the CDR3 is TGTGCCAGCAGCTTGTACGGGCCTACCTACGAGCAGTACTTC.

CDR3 amino acids: CASSPGQGSRNTIYF. In nucleotides, the CDR3 is TGTGCCAGCTCACCGGGACAGGGCTCTCGGAACACCATATATTTT. The rearrangement joins TRBV18 to TRBJ1-3, with TRBD1 identical over 9 bases. With V trimmed by 3 bases and J by 7 bases, 7 bases remained unmatched. Germline V gives CDR1 KGHSH, CDR2 LQKENI. The CDR3 is 15 amino acids.

This chain joins TRBV5-1 and TRBJ2-2, with D unclear. Trimming shortened V by 2 bases and J by 4 bases, and 9 bases separated the two germline ends. The germline gives CDR1 SGHRS, CDR2 YFSETQ. This CDR3 is built from 14 residues. CDR3 amino acids: CASSFDTSTGELFF. The CDR3 nucleotides read TGCGCCAGCAGCTTCGACACGTCCACCGGGGAGCTGTTTTTT. The variable domain in full, with the rest retrieved from reference TRBV5-1 and TRBJ2-2, is KAGVTQTPRYLIKTRGQQVTLSCSPISGHRSVSWYQQTPGQGLQFLFEYFSETQRNKGNFPGRFSGRQFSNSRSEMNVSTLELGDSALYLCASSFDTSTGELFFGEGSRLTVL.

This clonotype was seen many times. V is TRBV28 and J is TRBJ2-7; TRBD2 aligns across 8 bases. CDR3 length: 13 residues. The ends lost 5 bases at V and 2 bases at J; junction bases unmatched: 2. Germline CDR1 MDHEN, CDR2 SYDVKM. The CDR3 nucleotides read TGTGCCAGCAGTAAGCGGGGGACCTACGAGCAGTACTTC. It codes for CASSKRGTYEQYF.

The V and J genes are TRBV10-3 and TRBJ1-5; D gene ambiguous. CDR3 length equals 15 residues. Trimming took off 7 bases at V and 0 bases at J, with 13 bases between the two ends. The germline CDR1 and CDR2 sequences are ENHRY and SYGVKD. CDR3 amino acids: CAIKESENSNQPQHF. DNA for the CDR3: TGTGCCATCAAGGAGAGCGAGAATAGCAATCAGCCCCAGCATTTT.

This clonotype appeared a few times. The rearrangement uses TRBV25-1 and TRBJ2-2; TRBD1 aligns across 7 bases. The CDR3 is 14 residues long. V lost 3 bases to trimming and J lost 4 bases; unmatched junction nucleotides: 2. The germline V gene encodes CDR1 MGHDK and CDR2 SYGVNS. CDR3 nucleotides: TGTGCCAGCAGTGAGACAGGGAGCACCGGGGAGCTGTTTTTT. It specifies CASSETGSTGELFF.

This clonotype was found a few times. V usage is TRBV4-3 and J usage is TRBJ2-5; no clear D. Trimming shortened V by 4 bases and J by 0 bases, and 9 bases separated the two germline ends. This CDR3 is built from 14 residues. Looked up from germline, CDR1 is LGHNA and CDR2 is YSLEER. The CDR3 DNA sequence: TGCGCCAGCAGCCGCCAACTGTACCAAGAGACCCAGTACTTC. Its protein product is CASSRQLYQETQYF.

V usage is TRBV20-1 and J usage is TRBJ2-7; 8 bases are shared with TRBD2. Germline trimming cut 2 bases from V and 3 bases from J; bases unmatched to any gene: 6. Germline-derived CDR1 and CDR2 are DFQATT and SNEGSKA (reference sequence). The CDR3 totals 14 residues. CDR3 loop: CSARSGLVSYEQYF. The CDR3 DNA sequence: TGCAGTGCTAGATCGGGACTAGTTAGCTACGAGCAGTACTTC.

The sample holds many counts of this clonotype. The gene calls are TRBV2 and TRBJ2-3, with D possibly TRBD2 on 5 matching bases. The CDR3 contains 13 residues. The V gene's germline CDR1 is SNHLY and CDR2 FYNNEI. Trimming removed 6 bases at V and 0 bases at J, with 7 bases between. The CDR3 sequence is CASSRTSTDTQYF. CDR3 bases: TGTGCCAGCAGCAGGACTAGCACAGATACGCAGTATTTT.

This chain connects TRBV5-1 to TRBJ2-2, with 7 bases identical to TRBD2. Germline values: CDR1 SGHRS, CDR2 YFSETQ. The V and J ends lost 4 bases and 3 bases, in that order; junction bases with no gene match: 9. The CDR3 runs 16 residues. The CDR3 region has the DNA TGCGCCAGCAGCCAAAGCGGGACGTTTCACACCGGGGAGCTGTTTTTT. Its translation is CASSQSGTFHTGELFF.

This clonotype was seen at least ten times. The gene calls are TRBV5-1 and TRBJ1-3; no definite D call. The CDR3 runs 13 residues. The V and J ends lost 4 bases and 7 bases respectively, with 12 bases between them. Germline loops: CDR1 SGHRS, CDR2 YFSETQ. In nucleotides, the CDR3 is TGCGCCAGCAGCGAGGATCCGGGGAACACCATATATTTT. Translated: CASSEDPGNTIYF.

The rearrangement uses TRBV7-9 and TRBJ2-1, with TRBD1 identical over 11 bases. J gave up 8 bases and V 4 bases, and 10 bases lay outside the gene matches. CDR1 is SEHNR, CDR2 FQNEAQ, per germline (reference sequence). The CDR3 sequence is 16 residues long. CDR3 in DNA: TGTGCCAGCAGCTCAACCGGGACAGGGGGTCTGGATGAGCAGTTCTTC. Translating gives CASSSTGTGGLDEQFF.

This clonotype was recorded a few times. This chain joins TRBV7-2 and TRBJ2-3; D unresolved. The CDR3 is made up of 14 amino acids. The V gene lost 5 bases and the J gene lost 4 bases, with 13 bases spanning the gap. From germline, CDR1 is SGHTA and CDR2 FQGNSA. CDR3 amino acids: CASSKDRISDTQYF. The CDR3 nucleotides read TGTGCCAGCAGCAAGGATAGGATTTCAGATACGCAGTATTTT.

The gene calls are TRBV12-3 or TRBV12-4 and TRBJ1-5, with D maybe TRBD1 (6 bases). Trimming shortened V by 3 bases and J by 6 bases, and 15 bases separated the two germline ends. CDR3 length: 15 amino acids. This CDR3 is CASSFAGGGSQPQHF. The CDR3 DNA follows: TGTGCCAGCAGTTTTGCTGGAGGGGGGAGTCAGCCCCAGCATTTT.

This clonotype has ten or more counts. The chain carries TRBV6-2 or TRBV6-3 and TRBJ1-1; 9 bases line up with TRBD1. With 6 bases clipped from V and 11 bases from J, the junction kept 7 bases outside the gene matches. This CDR3 has 12 amino acids. CDR1 is MNHEY, CDR2 SVGEGT, per germline. The CDR3 loop is CASSRDRVEAFF. The CDR3 DNA sequence: TGTGCCAGCAGCAGGGACAGGGTGGAGGCTTTCTTT.

In this sample, this clonotype turned up a few times. This chain uses TRBV7-2 with TRBJ1-5; 8 nucleotides align to TRBD1. The CDR3 loop spans 16 amino acids. Germline lookup yields CDR1 SGHTA and CDR2 FQGNSA. The V and J ends lost 2 bases and 2 bases, in that order; junction bases with no gene match: 5. The CDR3 here is CASSLRQGAGNQPQHF. The CDR3 DNA follows: TGTGCCAGCAGCTTACGGCAGGGGGCTGGCAATCAGCCCCAGCATTTT.

This clonotype was seen more than once but under ten times. The chain employs TRBV29-1 and TRBJ2-3, with 12 bases lining up with TRBD2. The trim removed 3 bases at V and 6 bases at J, leaving 10 bases unmatched. The CDR3 runs 16 residues. CDR1 is SQVTM, CDR2 ANQGSEA, per germline. As DNA, the CDR3 is TGCAGCGTTGAGCTAGGACTAGCGGGGTTTGTGGATACGCAGTATTTT. Protein: CSVELGLAGFVDTQYF.

V is TRBV15 and J is TRBJ1-1; tentatively, D is TRBD1 (6 bases). The CDR3 is 15 amino acids. Per the germline V gene, CDR1 is LNHNV and CDR2 is YYDKDF (reference sequence). V dropped 2 bases and J dropped 3 bases, with 13 bases sitting between them. CDR3 in DNA: TGTGCCACCAGCAGAAAAATACAGGGTGACACTGAAGCTTTCTTT. Its protein product is CATSRKIQGDTEAFF.

The J gene is TRBJ1-2, the V gene TRBV6-5, with TRBD1 matching 10 bases. Germline V gene sequence: CDR1 MNHEY, CDR2 SVGAGI. V was clipped by 5 bases and J by 6 bases; unmatched bases: 9. This CDR3 comprises 15 residues. The CDR3 bases are TGTGCCAGCAGTAACCGGGACAGGGGAAGGGATGGCTACACCTTC. Translating it yields CASSNRDRGRDGYTF.

This clonotype has ten or more counts. The rearrangement uses TRBV12-3 or TRBV12-4 and TRBJ2-3, with 9 nucleotides matching TRBD1. The CDR3 is made up of 14 amino acids. V shed 5 bases, J shed 4 bases, and the junction held 4 bases outside the gene matches. The CDR3 region has the DNA TGTGCCAGCAGTGGGGGACAGGGCCCAGATACGCAGTATTTT. It translates to CASSGGQGPDTQYF.

This clonotype has at least ten counts. The rearrangement uses TRBV20-1 and TRBJ1-5, with 8 nucleotides matching TRBD1. The CDR3 covers 14 residues. V trimming: 6 bases; J trimming: 0 bases; junction bases outside the gene matches: 4. Germline CDR1 is DFQATT and CDR2 is SNEGSKA (reference sequence). This CDR3 is CSARTGISNQPQHF. DNA of the CDR3: TGCAGTGCAAGGACAGGGATTAGCAATCAGCCCCAGCATTTT.

This clonotype appeared once. The genes are TRBV29-1 and TRBJ2-1; a weak D match, TRBD2 (5 bases). The CDR3 has 12 amino acids. The V gene's germline CDR1 is SQVTM and CDR2 ANQGSEA. With 8 bases removed from V and 9 bases from J, the gap between germline ends came to 17 bases. The CDR3 sequence: CSLRVGSGEQFF. As DNA, the CDR3 is TGCAGCCTGAGGGTTGGTTCGGGTGAGCAGTTCTTC.

This clonotype turned up a few times. The V and J genes are TRBV12-3 or TRBV12-4 and TRBJ2-7; the D is unclear. The CDR3 extends over 12 amino acids. The germline V and J ends were trimmed by 5 bases and 6 bases, with 11 bases remaining between them. The CDR3 is CASSRAGVEQYF. As DNA, the CDR3 is TGTGCCAGCAGTCGGGCAGGCGTCGAGCAGTACTTC.

The chain carries TRBV2 and TRBJ1-6; D uncertain. The CDR3 covers 14 residues. V lost 7 bases, J lost 6 bases, and 13 bases lay in between. Germline V gene lookup returns CDR1 SNHLY and CDR2 FYNNEI. CDR3 DNA sequence: TGTGCCAGCAAGTCCCGCAACTTTAATTCACCCCTCCACTTT. Amino acids: CASKSRNFNSPLHF.

This clonotype was recorded at least ten times. V is TRBV13 and J is TRBJ1-2, with unresolved D. The germline gives CDR1 PRHDT, CDR2 FYEKMQ (reference sequence). The CDR3 runs to 14 residues. The V end was cut by 3 bases, the J end by 0 bases, with 8 bases between. CDR3 region: CASSLMEPNYGYTF. CDR3 DNA sequence: TGTGCCAGCAGCTTGATGGAGCCTAACTATGGCTACACCTTC.

This clonotype was counted ten times or more. As DNA, the CDR3 is TGTGCCAGCAGTTCCCTGCCGACAGGGGACTATGGCTACACCTTC. Its protein is CASSSLPTGDYGYTF. The chain couples TRBV12-3 or TRBV12-4 to TRBJ1-2; 8 nucleotides align to TRBD1. V lost 4 bases and J lost 3; bases outside the gene matches: 7. The CDR3 is 15 amino acids.

The CDR3 spells CASSFRQSTGELFF. The CDR3 DNA reads TGTGCCAGCAGTTTCAGACAGAGCACCGGGGAGCTGTTTTTT. The chain employs TRBV28 and TRBJ2-2; D possibly corresponds to TRBD1 (5 bases). The CDR3 covers 14 residues. Between the trimmed V and J ends, which lost 3 bases and 4 bases, there was a span of 9 bases. Germline-derived CDR1 and CDR2 are MDHEN and SYDVKM. Full variable domain (remainder filled in from reference TRBV28 and TRBJ2-2): DVKVTQSSRYLVKRTGEKVFLECVQDMDHENMFWYRQDPGLGLRLIYFSYDVKMKEKGDIPEGYSVSREKKERFSLILESASTNQTSMYLCASSFRQSTGELFFGEGSRLTVL.

The V gene is TRBV6-2 or TRBV6-3, the J gene TRBJ2-2; 8 bases align to TRBD1. Germline-derived CDR1 and CDR2 are MNHEY and SVGEGT. Trimming cost V 6 bases and J 1 base; bases outside gene matches: 4. There are 15 residues in the CDR3. The DNA of the CDR3 is TGTGCCAGCAGAGACGGACAGGGGAACACCGGGGAGCTGTTTTTT. Its translation is CASRDGQGNTGELFF.